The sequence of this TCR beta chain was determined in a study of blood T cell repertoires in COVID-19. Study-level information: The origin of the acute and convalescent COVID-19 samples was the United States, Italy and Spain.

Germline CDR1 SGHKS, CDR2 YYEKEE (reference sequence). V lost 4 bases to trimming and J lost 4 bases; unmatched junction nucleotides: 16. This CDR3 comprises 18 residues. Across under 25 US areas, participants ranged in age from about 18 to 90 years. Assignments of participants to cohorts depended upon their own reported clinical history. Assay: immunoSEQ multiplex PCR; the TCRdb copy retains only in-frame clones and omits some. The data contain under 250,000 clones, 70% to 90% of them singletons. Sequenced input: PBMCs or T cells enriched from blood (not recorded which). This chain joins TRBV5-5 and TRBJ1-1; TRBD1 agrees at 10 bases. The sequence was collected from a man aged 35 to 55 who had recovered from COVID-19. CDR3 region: CASSLGRGQGLFSTEAFF. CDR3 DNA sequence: TGTGCCAGCAGCCTGGGGAGGGGACAGGGGCTTTTCAGCACTGAAGCTTTCTTT.